The table lists the clone carrying this TCR beta chain with a few counts. Its antigen is currently unknown. CDR1 is MDHEN and CDR2 is SYDVKM in the germline V gene. With 3 bases removed from V and 4 bases from J, the gap between germline ends came to 13 bases. CDR3 size: 15 residues. An equimolar mix of two oligonucleotides served as the beta constant-region primer for TRBC1 and TRBC2. Four rounds of PCR amplified the ligated cDNA using nested alpha and beta constant-region primers plus SP2. TCRdb analysed the UMI-ligation and nested PCR reads with MiXCR anew, one entry per CDR3 protein. The repertoire has 100,000 to 150,000 distinct CDR3 sequences, around a third of them found once; the top ten carry approximately 0.9%. The entry originates in a study of naive and memory T cell subsets. Notes on the study in general: Over 90% of naive TCR sequences appeared only once, unlike memory subsets. Gini index rose across naive, CM, EM and EMRA in CD4 and CD8.

The TCR was taken from a human donor in good health. V and J are TRBV28 and TRBJ1-5; D may be TRBD1 (5 bases). Input material: central memory CD4+ T cells from blood. CDR3 nucleotide sequence: TGTGCCAGCAGTTTGGGGCAGGCGGGGAATCAGCCCCAGCATTTT. This translates into CASSLGQAGNQPQHF.